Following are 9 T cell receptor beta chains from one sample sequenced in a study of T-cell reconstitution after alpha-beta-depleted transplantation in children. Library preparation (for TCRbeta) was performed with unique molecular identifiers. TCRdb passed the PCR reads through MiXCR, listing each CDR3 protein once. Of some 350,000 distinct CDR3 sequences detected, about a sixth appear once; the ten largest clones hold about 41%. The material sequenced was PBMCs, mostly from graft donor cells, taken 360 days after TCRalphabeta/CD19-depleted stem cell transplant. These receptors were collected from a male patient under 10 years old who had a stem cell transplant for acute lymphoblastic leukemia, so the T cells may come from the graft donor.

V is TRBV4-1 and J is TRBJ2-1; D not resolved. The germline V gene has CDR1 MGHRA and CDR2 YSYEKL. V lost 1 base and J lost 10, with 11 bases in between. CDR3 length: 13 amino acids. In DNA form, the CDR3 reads TGCGCCAGCAGCCAAGGATCCTCACACGAGCAGTTCTTC. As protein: CASSQGSSHEQFF.

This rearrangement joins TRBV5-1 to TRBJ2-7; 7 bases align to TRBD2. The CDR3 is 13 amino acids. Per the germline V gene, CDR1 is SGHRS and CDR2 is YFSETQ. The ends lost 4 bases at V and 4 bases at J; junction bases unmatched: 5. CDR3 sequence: CASSHSSGYEQYF. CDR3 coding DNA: TGCGCCAGCAGCCATTCTAGCGGTTACGAGCAGTACTTC.

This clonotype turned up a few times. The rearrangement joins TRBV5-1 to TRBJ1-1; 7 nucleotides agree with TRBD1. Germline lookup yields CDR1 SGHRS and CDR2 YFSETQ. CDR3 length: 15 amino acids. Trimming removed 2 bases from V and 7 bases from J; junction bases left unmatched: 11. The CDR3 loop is CASSFSTHRDSEAFF. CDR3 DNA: TGCGCCAGCAGCTTCTCTACTCACCGGGACAGTGAAGCTTTCTTT. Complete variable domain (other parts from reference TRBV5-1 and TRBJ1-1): KAGVTQTPRYLIKTRGQQVTLSCSPISGHRSVSWYQQTPGQGLQFLFEYFSETQRNKGNFPGRFSGRQFSNSRSEMNVSTLELGDSALYLCASSFSTHRDSEAFFGQGTRLTVV.

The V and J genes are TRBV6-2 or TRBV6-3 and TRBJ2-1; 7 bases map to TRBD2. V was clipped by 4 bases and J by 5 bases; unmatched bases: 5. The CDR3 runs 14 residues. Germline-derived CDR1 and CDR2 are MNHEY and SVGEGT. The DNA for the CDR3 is TGTGCCAGCAGTTTAGCGGGCAGTCACAATGAGCAGTTCTTC. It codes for CASSLAGSHNEQFF.

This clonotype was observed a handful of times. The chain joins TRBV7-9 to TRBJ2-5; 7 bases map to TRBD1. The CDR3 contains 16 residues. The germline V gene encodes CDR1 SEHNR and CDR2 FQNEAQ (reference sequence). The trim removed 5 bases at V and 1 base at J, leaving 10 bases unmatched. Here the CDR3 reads CASSASNRGPQETQYF. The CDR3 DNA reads TGTGCCAGCAGCGCCTCGAACAGGGGCCCCCAAGAGACCCAGTACTTC. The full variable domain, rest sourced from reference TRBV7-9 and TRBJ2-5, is DTGVSQNPRHKITKRGQNVTFRCDPISEHNRLYWYRQTLGQGPEFLTYFQNEAQLEKSRLLSDRFSAERPKGSFSTLEIQRTEQGDSAMYLCASSASNRGPQETQYFGPGTRLLVL.

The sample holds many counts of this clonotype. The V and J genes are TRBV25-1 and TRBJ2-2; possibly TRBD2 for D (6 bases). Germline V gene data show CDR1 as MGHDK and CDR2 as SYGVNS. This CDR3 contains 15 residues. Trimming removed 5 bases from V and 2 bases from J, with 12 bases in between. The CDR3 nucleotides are TGTGCCAGCAGTATTCGGGACTCTAACACCGGGGAGCTGTTTTTT. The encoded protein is CASSIRDSNTGELFF.

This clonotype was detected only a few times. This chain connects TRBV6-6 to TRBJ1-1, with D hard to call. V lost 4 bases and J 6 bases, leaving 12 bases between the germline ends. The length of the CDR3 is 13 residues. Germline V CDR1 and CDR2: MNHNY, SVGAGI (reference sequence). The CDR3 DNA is TGTGCCAGCAGTTCTCCCACGGCCTCTGAAGCTTTCTTT. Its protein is CASSSPTASEAFF.

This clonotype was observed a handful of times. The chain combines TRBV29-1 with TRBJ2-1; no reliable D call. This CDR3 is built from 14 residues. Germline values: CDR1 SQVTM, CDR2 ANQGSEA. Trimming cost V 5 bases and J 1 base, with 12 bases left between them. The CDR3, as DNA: TGCAGCGTTACCCCTAGGGTGTCCTACAATGAGCAGTTCTTC. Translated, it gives CSVTPRVSYNEQFF.

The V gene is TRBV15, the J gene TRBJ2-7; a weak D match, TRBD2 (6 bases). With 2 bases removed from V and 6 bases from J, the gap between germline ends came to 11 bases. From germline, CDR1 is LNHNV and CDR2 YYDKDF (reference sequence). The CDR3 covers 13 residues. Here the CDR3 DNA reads TGTGCCACCAGCAGAATGGACTACACCGAGCAGTACTTC. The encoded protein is CATSRMDYTEQYF.